This T cell receptor (beta chain) is from a study of blood T cells in healthy people across ages. V gave up 6 bases and J gave up 4 bases, with 16 bases separating them. CDR1 and CDR2 from the germline V gene are SEHNR and FQNEAQ (reference sequence). The CDR3 totals 15 residues. Notes on this clonotype: What it recognizes is unknown.

Overall study results and limits: Measured against age, TCR beta diversity per million T cells decreased in a roughly linear manner.

Together with a sample-barcoded 5' primer, a J-beta primer mix was included in a second PCR lasting about 7 to 11 cycles. Every cDNA was tagged by a template-switch adaptor with 12 random nucleotides. TCRdb itself ran the 5' RACE reads through MiXCR, one entry per CDR3 protein. Of about 680,000 distinct CDR3 sequences in the sample, 45% to 50% were seen once. What was sequenced was blood. This chain links TRBV7-9 with TRBJ2-1; D is perhaps TRBD2 (5 bases). This TCR was sampled from a woman aged 55-70 years in good health. CDR3 nucleotide sequence: TGTGCCAGCAGGGGAGCCAGTAATTGGTACAATGAGCAGTTCTTC. Translating gives CASRGASNWYNEQFF.